The 31 T cell receptor beta chains below come from one sample, sequenced in a study of blood T cell repertoires in COVID-19. This table comes from immunoSEQ multiplex PCR, and its TCRdb copy is limited to in-frame clones, with some not included. The table lists 250,000 to 350,000 clones, approximately 83% of them singletons. The sample comprised peripheral blood. Receptor source: a woman in her twenties or thirties who had recovered from COVID-19.

J is TRBJ1-1 and V is TRBV6-5; unclear D gene. Trimming took 2 bases from V and 7 from J, leaving 8 bases between them. The CDR3 has 12 residues. From germline, CDR1 is MNHEY and CDR2 SVGAGI. The CDR3 reads CASSYPRGEAFF. In nucleotides, the CDR3 is TGTGCCAGCAGTTACCCCCGGGGTGAAGCTTTCTTT.

The chain combines TRBV7-9 with TRBJ1-3; possible D gene TRBD1, 6 bases. The CDR3 is 15 residues long. Trimming cost V 5 bases and J 0 bases, with 11 bases left between them. The germline CDR1 and CDR2 sequences are SEHNR and FQNEAQ (reference sequence). CDR3 sequence: CASSPQGSSGNTIYF. The CDR3 nucleotides read TGTGCCAGCAGCCCCCAGGGGAGCTCTGGAAACACCATATATTTT. Together with reference TRBV7-9 and TRBJ1-3, the CDR3 gives the full variable domain: DTGVSQNPRHKITKRGQNVTFRCDPISEHNRLYWYRQTLGQGPEFLTYFQNEAQLEKSRLLSDRFSAERPKGSFSTLEIQRTEQGDSAMYLCASSPQGSSGNTIYFGEGSWLTVV.

The CDR3 DNA reads as TGTGCCAGCAGCCCCTCCGGAGATTCCTCTCAGCAGTACTTC. Its translation is CASSPSGDSSQQYF. V gene TRBV28 combines with J gene TRBJ2-7; D is unclear. With 6 bases removed from V and 8 bases from J, the gap between germline ends came to 20 bases. The CDR3 spans 14 residues. Germline V gene lookup returns CDR1 MDHEN and CDR2 SYDVKM.

The genes are TRBV5-1 and TRBJ2-4, with 11 bases fitting TRBD1. From germline, CDR1 is SGHRS and CDR2 YFSETQ. Trimming cost V 4 bases and J 8 bases; bases outside gene matches: 11. The CDR3 runs 16 residues. As DNA, the CDR3 is TGCGCCAGCAGCCCGAGGACAGGGGGCGGATGGGACATTCAGTACTTC. Residues: CASSPRTGGGWDIQYF.

Concerning this clone: Other DNA variants within this sample encode the same CDR3. This chain links TRBV6-5 with TRBJ2-2, with 7 bases fitting TRBD1. Germline CDR1 reads MNHEY; CDR2 reads SVGAGI. CDR3 length equals 12 residues. Trimming cost V 6 bases and J 6 bases; bases outside gene matches: 1. As DNA, the CDR3 is TGTGCCAGCAGGAGGGGGCCCGGGGAGCTGTTTTTT. This encodes CASRRGPGELFF.

As DNA, the CDR3 is TGTGCCAGCTCACCGCCCGGGACTAGTCGAGAGACCCAGTACTTC. Its protein is CASSPPGTSRETQYF. The chain joins TRBV18 to TRBJ2-5; TRBD2 aligns across 8 bases. The junction had 7 bases not matched to a gene; V was cut back by 3 bases and J by 4 bases. Germline V lookup: CDR1 KGHSH, CDR2 LQKENI. There are 15 residues in the CDR3.

This clone was detected only once. The chain recombines TRBV12-3 or TRBV12-4 with TRBJ1-2, with D possibly being TRBD1 (5 bases). V lost 5 bases, J lost 2 bases, and 9 bases lay in between. The CDR3 contains 13 residues. CDR3 region: CASSDSRNYGYTF. The CDR3 DNA reads TGTGCCAGCAGTGACAGCCGAAACTATGGCTACACCTTC.

This sequence joins TRBV2 and TRBJ2-6, with TRBD1 as a possible D gene (6 bases). Germline-derived CDR1 and CDR2 are SNHLY and FYNNEI. The CDR3 contains 14 residues. V shed 5 bases and J shed 4 bases, with 9 bases lying between them. The CDR3 loop is CASSQGTGANVLTF. Written as DNA, the CDR3 is TGTGCCAGCAGTCAGGGGACCGGGGCCAACGTCCTGACTTTC.

Note on this clone: Germline and junction disagree at one end, which may indicate a read error. This rearrangement joins TRBV24-1 to TRBJ2-1; no reliable D call. This CDR3 is built from 11 residues. The germline V gene has CDR1 KGHDR and CDR2 SFDVKD. The CDR3 DNA reads as TGCGCCACCAGTATCCGGTCTGAGCAGTTCTTC. Encoded protein: CATSIRSEQFF.

Concerning this clone: A clone one base away is much larger, so this may be a read error. This CDR3 is also generated by other DNA sequences in the sample. The chain uses TRBV7-9 and TRBJ2-7; D is ambiguous. V lost 2 bases and J 0 bases, leaving 5 bases between the germline ends. Germline V CDR1 and CDR2: SEHNR, FQNEAQ (reference sequence). The CDR3 covers 13 residues. The CDR3 nucleotides read TGTGCCAGCAGCTTACCTAGCTCCTACGAGCAGTACTTC. As protein: CASSLPSSYEQYF.

V is TRBV7-2 and J is TRBJ1-2, with D possibly TRBD1 on 6 matching bases. With 5 bases removed from V and 6 bases from J, the gap between germline ends came to 16 bases. In germline, CDR1 is SGHTA, CDR2 FQGNSA. CDR3 length: 14 amino acids. CDR3 in amino acids: CASSPTGRGDGYTF. In nucleotides, the CDR3 is TGTGCCAGCAGCCCCACAGGGAGAGGTGATGGCTACACCTTC.

This clone was seen a single time. The chain carries TRBV5-1 and TRBJ1-2; 7 bases are shared with TRBD1. V lost 4 bases and J lost 6; bases outside the gene matches: 3. The CDR3 length is 12 residues. Germline loops: CDR1 SGHRS, CDR2 YFSETQ. CDR3 DNA sequence: TGCGCCAGCAGCCCAGGACAGGATGGCTACACCTTC. Protein sequence: CASSPGQDGYTF.

This clone is a singleton in its sample. The chain carries TRBV14 and TRBJ2-7, with 10 bases matching TRBD2. Per the germline V gene, CDR1 is SGHDN and CDR2 is FVKESK. The CDR3 spans 19 residues. V shed 4 bases, J shed 0 bases, and the junction held 15 bases outside the gene matches. CDR3 nucleotides: TGTGCCAGCAGCCCTGTCCCGGGACTAGCGTCGAGGAGCTCCTACGAGCAGTACTTC. Translating gives CASSPVPGLASRSSYEQYF.

The chain employs TRBV5-4 and TRBJ2-5; TRBD2 agrees at 12 bases. Germline V gene lookup returns CDR1 SGHNT and CDR2 YYREEE (reference sequence). There are 16 residues in the CDR3. V shed 4 bases, J shed 4 bases, and the junction held 8 bases outside the gene matches. The CDR3 sequence: CASSLPSGGASETQYF. The CDR3 DNA sequence: TGTGCCAGCAGCCTGCCTAGCGGGGGGGCCTCAGAGACCCAGTACTTC.

V and J are TRBV12-3 or TRBV12-4 and TRBJ2-3; maybe TRBD1 (5 bases). V was pared by 7 bases and J by 2 bases, with 7 bases between. CDR3 length equals 12 residues. The CDR3 DNA sequence: TGTGCCAGCAAGGGGTTCACAGATACGCAGTATTTT. Translation: CASKGFTDTQYF.

This clone occurred a few times. The CDR3 loop is CASSDGQTGYAFF. DNA for the CDR3: TGTGCCAGCAGTGACGGACAGACCGGTTATGCTTTCTTT. V is TRBV12-3 or TRBV12-4 and J is TRBJ1-1, with D possibly being TRBD1 (6 bases). With 5 bases removed from V and 11 bases from J, the gap between germline ends came to 18 bases. This CDR3 contains 13 residues.

This chain connects TRBV3-1 (or the pseudogene TRBV3-2) to TRBJ1-2; D is ambiguous. Per germline, CDR1 LGHDT and CDR2 YNNKEL (reference sequence). CDR3 size: 13 residues. The V gene lost 0 bases and the J gene lost 5 bases, with 7 bases spanning the gap. The CDR3 sequence is CASSQDPSYGYTF. CDR3 sequence (DNA): TGTGCCAGCAGCCAAGATCCCTCGTATGGCTACACCTTC.

The V gene is TRBV10-3, the J gene TRBJ2-1; TRBD1 matches 7 bases. This CDR3 is 14 amino acids long. Germline V lookup: CDR1 ENHRY, CDR2 SYGVKD. V shed 8 bases and J 10 bases; nucleotides not matched to a gene: 14. In DNA, the CDR3 is TGTGCCATCCAGGCACAGGGGATAGTGGGAGAGCAGTTCTTC. Translating gives CAIQAQGIVGEQFF.

The rearrangement uses TRBV27 and TRBJ1-4; no clear D. The germline gives CDR1 MNHEY, CDR2 SMNVEV (reference sequence). The germline V and J ends were trimmed by 6 bases and 4 bases, with 6 bases remaining between them. The length of the CDR3 is 12 residues. CDR3 nucleotides: TGTGCCAGCAGCCGCGTTAATGAAAAACTGTTTTTT. Translated, it gives CASSRVNEKLFF.

V gene TRBV28 combines with J gene TRBJ1-3; the match to TRBD1 covers 8 bases. V was pared by 3 bases and J by 4 bases, with 5 bases of the junction left unmatched. From germline, CDR1 is MDHEN and CDR2 SYDVKM. CDR3 length: 15 amino acids. The DNA of the CDR3 is TGTGCCAGCAGTTTCGAGACAGGGGCAGGAAACACCATATATTTT. Encoded protein: CASSFETGAGNTIYF.

This clone occurred a few times. This chain links TRBV19 with TRBJ1-1; D remains ambiguous. Germline CDR1 LNHDA, CDR2 SQIVND (reference sequence). The CDR3 contains 14 residues. Trimming took off 10 bases at V and 1 base at J, with 16 bases between the two ends. The CDR3 loop is CATSPQAGNTEAFF. The CDR3 nucleotides read TGTGCCACCTCACCTCAGGCTGGGAACACTGAAGCTTTCTTT. Full variable domain (outside the CDR3, taken from reference TRBV19 and TRBJ1-1): DGGITQSPKYLFRKEGQNVTLSCEQNLNHDAMYWYRQDPGQGLRLIYYSQIVNDFQKGDIAEGYSVSREKKESFPLTVTSAQKNPTAFYLCATSPQAGNTEAFFGQGTRLTVV.

This clone was detected once. The chain is built from TRBV25-1 and TRBJ1-5; D is undetermined. Germline CDR1 is MGHDK and CDR2 is SYGVNS. This CDR3 contains 16 residues. V dropped 8 bases and J dropped 1 base, with 18 bases sitting between them. CDR3 protein: CASQSSGPGSNQPQHF. CDR3 coding DNA: TGTGCCAGCCAATCGTCGGGTCCGGGGAGCAATCAGCCCCAGCATTTT.

V and J are TRBV6-6 and TRBJ1-5, with 12 bases aligning to TRBD1. The germline gives CDR1 MNHNY, CDR2 SVGAGI (reference sequence). V lost 5 bases, J lost 0 bases, and 5 bases stayed unmatched. CDR3 length: 17 amino acids. The CDR3 region has the DNA TGTGCCAGCAGTCCGGGACAGGGGGCCCTTAGCAATCAGCCCCAGCATTTT. Its protein product is CASSPGQGALSNQPQHF.

The rearrangement uses TRBV5-4 and TRBJ1-1; 9 nucleotides align to TRBD1. This CDR3 has 17 amino acids. The trim removed 3 bases at V and 5 bases at J, leaving 14 bases unmatched. Germline V gene lookup returns CDR1 SGHNT and CDR2 YYREEE (reference sequence). In nucleotides, the CDR3 is TGTGCCAGCAGCTCCCTATATAGGACAGGGGACGGTACTGAAGCTTTCTTT. This translates into CASSSLYRTGDGTEAFF. The full variable domain, rest sourced from reference TRBV5-4 and TRBJ1-1, is ETGVTQSPTHLIKTRGQQVTLRCSSQSGHNTVSWYQQALGQGPQFIFQYYREEENGRGNFPPRFSGLQFPNYSSELNVNALELDDSALYLCASSSLYRTGDGTEAFFGQGTRLTVV.

The rearrangement links TRBV10-1 to TRBJ1-1; D is unresolved. Germline V gene sequence: CDR1 WNHNN, CDR2 SYGVQD (reference sequence). Trimming removed 4 bases at V and 1 base at J, with 7 bases between. This CDR3 region has 13 residues. This CDR3 is CASSVRRNTEAFF. The DNA of the CDR3 is TGCGCCAGCAGTGTTCGTCGGAACACTGAAGCTTTCTTT.

The rearrangement uses TRBV11-2 and TRBJ2-1; TRBD2 is a possible D gene (6 bases). The CDR3 is made up of 18 amino acids. V lost 5 bases and J 0 bases, leaving 20 bases between the germline ends. The germline gives CDR1 SGHAT, CDR2 FQNNGV. CDR3 residues: CASSPPLAGRVSYNEQFF. CDR3 nucleotide sequence: TGTGCCAGCAGCCCTCCGCTTGCCGGGAGAGTCTCCTACAATGAGCAGTTCTTC.

Here the CDR3 DNA reads TGTGCCAGCAGCTTGGAACAGATTACAAACATTCAGTACTTC. The encoded protein is CASSLEQITNIQYF. The chain carries TRBV5-8 and TRBJ2-4; no reliable D call. Trimming pared 0 bases from V and 6 bases from J, leaving 10 bases between. The CDR3 runs to 14 residues. CDR1 and CDR2 from the germline V gene are SGHTS and YDEGEE.

The chain links TRBV30 to TRBJ2-7, with D uncertain. The germline V gene has CDR1 GTSNPN and CDR2 SVGIG (reference sequence). V lost 2 bases, J lost 5 bases, and 7 bases lay in between. The CDR3 runs 11 residues. Written as DNA, the CDR3 is TGTGCCTGGAGTCTGTCGGACGAGCAGTACTTC. Amino acid sequence: CAWSLSDEQYF. The whole variable domain, remainder taken from reference TRBV30 and TRBJ2-7, is SQTIHQWPATLVQPVGSPLSLECTVEGTSNPNLYWYRQAAGRGLQLLFYSVGIGQISSEVPQNLSASRPQDRQFILSSKKLLLSDSGFYLCAWSLSDEQYFGPGTRLTVT.

V gene TRBV7-8 combines with J gene TRBJ2-7; 9 bases line up with TRBD1. Per the germline V gene, CDR1 is SGHVS and CDR2 is FQNEAQ. The CDR3 consists of 16 residues. V was pared by 6 bases and J by 4 bases, with 13 bases of the junction left unmatched. CDR3 sequence reads: CASSAEGQGLYYEQYF. The CDR3 DNA is TGTGCCAGCAGTGCAGAGGGACAGGGACTTTATTACGAGCAGTACTTC. Drawing the rest from reference TRBV7-8 and TRBJ2-7, the complete variable domain is GAGVSQSPRYKVAKRGQDVALRCDPISGHVSLFWYQQALGQGPEFLTYFQNEAQLDKSGLPSDRFFAERPEGSVSTLKIQRTQQEDSAVYLCASSAEGQGLYYEQYFGPGTRLTVT.

This chain links TRBV11-1 with TRBJ1-5; no clear D. The CDR3 totals 13 residues. The germline CDR1 and CDR2 sequences are SGHAT and FQDESV (reference sequence). Deletions cut 2 bases from V and 7 bases from J, with 9 bases between. The CDR3: CASSLRQEQPQHF. CDR3 coding DNA: TGTGCCAGCAGCTTACGGCAGGAACAGCCCCAGCATTTT.

The rearrangement joins TRBV11-2 to TRBJ1-1; D may be TRBD1 (5 bases). The germline CDR1 and CDR2 sequences are SGHAT and FQNNGV. There are 15 residues in the CDR3. Deletions cut 6 bases from V and 7 bases from J, with 21 bases between. CDR3 sequence (DNA): TGTGCCAGCAGTTCCGCCTTAGGGGAAATGGTTGAAGCTTTCTTT. It encodes CASSSALGEMVEAFF.